This TCR beta chain was profiled in a study of shared clonotypes between healthy human individuals. Findings and limits, study-wide: Non-shared clonotypes displayed generation probabilities falling below those of clonotypes present in all four donors. Generally, naive subsets came out with larger estimated richness than memory subsets. About 5% was the fraction of naive CD4 clonotypes found shared across several donors.

In the case of this clone: Antigen: not known.

CD45RO negativity and positive selection for CCR7 defined naive CD8 cells, a population that excluded terminally differentiated effector memory CD45RA+ cells. The donor cohort consisted entirely of Caucasian adults residing in Nashville, Tennessee. This CDR3 comprises 18 residues. Some clones are missing from TCRdb's copy, which holds only in-frame ones; the method was immunoSEQ multiplex PCR. The sample shows roughly 2,000,000 clones, roughly 94% of them seen only once. The chain carries TRBV21-1 and TRBJ1-2; TRBD1 is the table's D call, not checked against the DNA. TRBV21-1 is an annotated pseudogene. The sequence came from a man aged 18 to 35 in good health. The material sequenced was naive CD8+ T cells sorted from blood. In nucleotides, the CDR3 is TGTGCCAGCAGCAAAGCGCTTCTTTGTGGCAGGGGGTCGAGTGGCTACACCTTC. The encoded protein is CASSKALLCGRGSSGYTF.